One and the same sample provided the 17 T cell receptor beta chains below, sequenced in a study of T cell repertoires in cytomegalovirus infection. From the reads, TCRdb called clonotypes with MiXCR, one entry per CDR3 protein. Among approximately 240,000 distinct CDR3 sequences, approximately 13% were seen once, and the ten largest hold 1.5% to 2%. The sequenced sample consisted of PBMCs. The receptors were sampled from a human donor in good health (CMV status not recorded). Some clones in this sample may be carry-over from other donors' samples.

This clonotype came up many times. The rearrangement uses TRBV7-2 and TRBJ2-3, with 9 bases lining up with TRBD1. The trim removed 5 bases at V and 2 bases at J, leaving 8 bases unmatched. The germline CDR1 and CDR2 sequences are SGHTA and FQGNSA. This CDR3 contains 16 residues. DNA for the CDR3: TGTGCCAGCAGCCCCGGGACAGGGATAAACACAGATACGCAGTATTTT. Protein sequence: CASSPGTGINTDTQYF.

There are many counts of this clonotype. The gene calls are TRBV7-2 and TRBJ2-7; D is uncertain. The germline V and J ends were trimmed by 0 bases and 2 bases, with 8 bases remaining between them. Looked up from germline, CDR1 is SGHTA and CDR2 is FQGNSA. This CDR3 spans 14 amino acids. This CDR3 is CASSLARSPYEQYF. The DNA of the CDR3 is TGTGCCAGCAGCTTAGCCAGAAGTCCCTACGAGCAGTACTTC.

The chain uses TRBV5-1 and TRBJ1-2, with D possibly matching TRBD1 (5 bases). Trimming shortened V by 0 bases and J by 8 bases, and 11 bases separated the two germline ends. Germline CDR1 is SGHRS and CDR2 is YFSETQ. The CDR3 is 13 amino acids. CDR3 coding DNA: TGCGCCAGCAGCTTGGATCCAGGGCAGGGCTACACCTTC. The encoded protein is CASSLDPGQGYTF.

This clonotype was seen only a few times. The chain links TRBV11-2 to TRBJ2-2, with D perhaps TRBD2 (5 bases). The germline CDR1 and CDR2 sequences are SGHAT and FQNNGV. V lost 7 bases and J 5 bases, leaving 20 bases between the germline ends. The CDR3 extends over 16 amino acids. CDR3 sequence reads: CASTPGVPRRTGELFF. CDR3 sequence (DNA): TGTGCCAGCACCCCCGGGGTTCCCCGAAGGACCGGGGAGCTGTTTTTT. The whole variable domain, remainder taken from reference TRBV11-2 and TRBJ2-2, is EAGVAQSPRYKIIEKRQSVAFWCNPISGHATLYWYQQILGQGPKLLIQFQNNGVVDDSQLPKDRFSAERLKGVDSTLKIQPAKLEDSAVYLCASTPGVPRRTGELFFGEGSRLTVL.

This chain uses TRBV5-5 with TRBJ2-5, with D tentatively TRBD1 or TRBD2 (5 bases each). This CDR3 spans 15 amino acids. V gave up 2 bases and J gave up 1 base, with 12 bases separating them. Germline V gives CDR1 SGHKS, CDR2 YYEKEE (reference sequence). CDR3 DNA: TGTGCCAGCAGCTTTTGGGACGGATTCCAAGAGACCCAGTACTTC. This codes for CASSFWDGFQETQYF. The variable domain in full, with the rest retrieved from reference TRBV5-5 and TRBJ2-5, is DAGVTQSPTHLIKTRGQQVTLRCSPISGHKSVSWYQQVLGQGPQFIFQYYEKEERGRGNFPDRFSARQFPNYSSELNVNALLLGDSALYLCASSFWDGFQETQYFGPGTRLLVL.

This clonotype was observed many times. The chain links TRBV6-1 to TRBJ2-3; D is unresolved. V gave up 6 bases and J gave up 4 bases, with 11 bases separating them. From germline, CDR1 is MNHNS and CDR2 SASEGT. This CDR3 is built from 13 residues. The CDR3 loop reads CASRGRKADTQYF. As DNA, the CDR3 is TGTGCCAGCAGAGGACGGAAAGCAGATACGCAGTATTTT.

This clonotype was seen at least ten times. This rearrangement joins TRBV7-2 to TRBJ2-1; tentatively, D is TRBD2 (5 bases). The CDR3 has 13 amino acids. The V end lost 1 base, the J end lost 11 bases, and 12 bases lay between the germline ends. Germline V gene lookup returns CDR1 SGHTA and CDR2 FQGNSA. The CDR3 reads CASSLEVASQQFF. DNA of the CDR3: TGTGCCAGCAGCTTAGAAGTGGCTAGCCAGCAGTTCTTC.

In its sample, this clonotype was seen a few times. J is TRBJ2-2 and V is TRBV12-3 or TRBV12-4; 11 bases are a match to TRBD1. The CDR3 is 15 residues long. V was pared by 6 bases and J by 6 bases, with 6 bases of the junction left unmatched. DNA for the CDR3: TGTGCCAGCAGCCCCGGGACAGGGGGGGCCGGGGAGCTGTTTTTT. It translates to CASSPGTGGAGELFF.

The CDR3 spells CSARASGFSYEQYF. Written as DNA, the CDR3 is TGCAGTGCTAGAGCCAGCGGGTTCTCCTACGAGCAGTACTTC. The chain carries TRBV20-1 and TRBJ2-7; tentative D call: TRBD2 (6 bases). V gave up 1 base and J gave up 0 bases, with 10 bases separating them. The CDR3 spans 14 residues. Germline V CDR1 and CDR2: DFQATT, SNEGSKA (reference sequence).

This clonotype was counted many times. The chain joins TRBV7-3 to TRBJ1-2; D is perhaps TRBD1 (6 bases). V was trimmed by 4 bases and J by 7 bases, leaving 19 bases between them. This CDR3 is built from 15 residues. Germline V gene data show CDR1 as SGHTA and CDR2 as FQGTGA. In DNA, the CDR3 is TGTGCCAGCAGCTCCAGAGAGGCAGGGGTCCCTGGCTACACCTTC. This sequence encodes CASSSREAGVPGYTF.

This clonotype was found a few times. V usage is TRBV6-6 and J usage is TRBJ2-5; TRBD1 matches 11 bases. The germline V gene has CDR1 MNHNY and CDR2 SVGAGI (reference sequence). The CDR3 sequence is 15 residues long. J gave up 5 bases and V 2 bases, and 4 bases lay outside the gene matches. CDR3 coding DNA: TGTGCCAGCAGTTACGTGGACAGGGGGCCCGAGACCCAGTACTTC. It is translated as CASSYVDRGPETQYF.

This clonotype appeared many times. The chain links TRBV19 to TRBJ2-7, with 11 bases fitting TRBD2. The germline V gene has CDR1 LNHDA and CDR2 SQIVND (reference sequence). CDR3 length equals 14 residues. V dropped 6 bases and J dropped 7; count of bases not matched to a gene: 8. CDR3 sequence (DNA): TGTGCCAGTAGCCATAGCGGGAGGGCGGAAGAGCAGTACTTC. Protein sequence: CASSHSGRAEEQYF.

V usage is TRBV18 and J usage is TRBJ2-5; no firm D call. The CDR3 consists of 13 residues. Germline CDR1 and CDR2: KGHSH and LQKENI. V lost 2 bases and J 5 bases, leaving 9 bases between the germline ends. The DNA for the CDR3 is TGTGCCAGCTCACCAAATTTCGGGGAGACCCAGTACTTC. It codes for CASSPNFGETQYF. Together with reference TRBV18 and TRBJ2-5, the CDR3 gives the full variable domain: NAGVMQNPRHLVRRRGQEARLRCSPMKGHSHVYWYRQLPEEGLKFMVYLQKENIIDESGMPKERFSAEFPKEGPSILRIQQVVRGDSAAYFCASSPNFGETQYFGPGTRLLVL.

This clonotype was picked up many times. The genes are TRBV4-1 and TRBJ2-7; maybe TRBD2 (6 bases). CDR3 length: 14 residues. The V end was cut by 2 bases, the J end by 5 bases, with 13 bases between. In germline, CDR1 is MGHRA, CDR2 YSYEKL. The CDR3 reads CASSQHGTYNEQYF. The DNA for the CDR3 is TGCGCCAGCAGCCAACACGGGACTTACAACGAGCAGTACTTC.

This chain connects TRBV6-2 or TRBV6-3 to TRBJ2-1; tentative D call: TRBD2 (5 bases). The V gene lost 2 bases and the J gene lost 4 bases, with 12 bases spanning the gap. The CDR3 runs to 15 residues. The germline V gene encodes CDR1 MNHEY and CDR2 SVGEGT. The CDR3 region is CASSYELVGYNEQFF. DNA of the CDR3: TGTGCCAGCAGTTACGAACTAGTGGGGTACAATGAGCAGTTCTTC.

The V call is TRBV28, the J call TRBJ2-7, with D possibly matching TRBD1 (5 bases). CDR3 length: 15 residues. V was clipped by 4 bases and J by 0 bases, with 13 bases between them. Per the germline V gene, CDR1 is MDHEN and CDR2 is SYDVKM. This chain's CDR3 is CASSSSGLSSYEQYF. The CDR3 bases are TGTGCCAGCAGTTCGTCAGGGCTGAGCTCCTACGAGCAGTACTTC.

This clonotype has at least ten counts. The chain employs TRBV11-2 and TRBJ2-7, with D perhaps TRBD2 (5 bases). V lost 5 bases to trimming and J lost 3 bases, with 5 bases between them. Per the germline V gene, CDR1 is SGHAT and CDR2 is FQNNGV. The CDR3 runs to 11 residues. CDR3 sequence: CASSGLYEQYF. The CDR3 DNA sequence: TGTGCCAGCAGCGGACTCTACGAGCAGTACTTC.